These T cell receptor beta chains were read from a single sample in a study of blood T cell repertoires in COVID-19. The table came from immunoSEQ multiplex PCR; TCRdb's copy has only in-frame clones and leaves some out. The sample includes some 80,000 clones, over 80% of them seen just once. The sequencing input was peripheral blood. The receptors were sampled from a human donor in a cohort sampled during active COVID-19. Both conserved end residues are part of each CDR3. D genes are given only for firm matches. Size values are once, few and many counts, or a class for expanded clones, and some rows have none.

j_call clone_size v_call d_call cdr3_aa cdr3_nt
TRBJ1-4 NA TRBV16 TRBD1 CASSLQGRQGGEKLFF TGTGCCAGCAGCCTCCAGGGCCGACAGGGCGGTGAAAAACTGTTTTTT
TRBJ2-7 few TRBV1 NA CTSRGGEQYF TGCACCAGCAGGGGGGGCGAGCAGTACTTC
TRBJ1-2 NA TRBV7-3 NA CASSFRDRSLYGYTF TGTGCCAGCAGCTTTCGTGACAGGAGTCTCTATGGCTACACCTTC
TRBJ1-4 NA TRBV30 TRBD1 CACTRGLRDEKLFF TGTGCCTGCACCAGGGGGCTGAGGGATGAAAAACTGTTTTTT
TRBJ2-3 NA TRBV7-9 TRBD2 CASSLASGGADTQYF TGTGCCAGCAGCTTAGCTAGCGGGGGGGCAGATACGCAGTATTTT
TRBJ1-2 NA TRBV9 NA CASSPRTDSYTF TGTGCCAGCAGCCCGCGGACAGATAGCTACACCTTC
TRBJ1-3 NA TRBV9 NA CASSVAGHQSSGNTIYF TGTGCCAGCAGCGTAGCTGGACATCAGAGCTCTGGAAACACCATATATTTT
TRBJ1-1 NA TRBV5-1 NA CASSTGQLMNTEAFF TGCGCCAGCAGCACCGGACAGCTAATGAACACTGAAGCTTTCTTT
TRBJ1-5 few TRBV19 NA CASQYNGNQPQHF TGTGCCAGCCAGTATAATGGTAATCAGCCCCAGCATTTT
TRBJ1-2 NA TRBV5-7 TRBD1 CASKGQGASGYTF TGTGCCAGCAAAGGACAGGGAGCATCCGGCTACACCTTC
TRBJ1-4 NA TRBV6-1 TRBD1 CASSEVGQGDEKLFF TGTGCCAGCAGTGAAGTCGGACAGGGGGATGAAAAACTGTTTTTT
TRBJ2-7 NA TRBV9 NA CASSPEGLNGEQYF TGTGCCAGCAGCCCAGAGGGCCTGAACGGTGAGCAGTACTTC
TRBJ2-7 NA TRBV6-5 TRBD1 CASTRQGGLGEQYF TGTGCCAGCACTCGACAGGGCGGGTTGGGAGAGCAGTACTTC
TRBJ2-7 NA TRBV19 NA CASSATPGQITGTRDEQYF TGTGCCAGTAGTGCCACTCCGGGACAGATAACCGGGACTAGGGACGAGCAGTACTTC
TRBJ2-1 NA TRBV7-7 TRBD1 CASSPVGTGAVAASYNEQFF TGTGCCAGCAGCCCCGTTGGGACAGGGGCAGTAGCGGCCTCCTACAATGAGCAGTTCTTC
TRBJ2-1 once TRBV5-1 TRBD2 CASSLAPGTSGNNEQFF TGCGCCAGCAGCTTGGCCCCGGGGACTAGCGGAAACAATGAGCAGTTCTTC
TRBJ2-1 NA TRBV11-2 TRBD2 CASAQAGGSYNEQFF TGTGCCAGCGCCCAGGCGGGGGGATCCTACAATGAGCAGTTCTTC
TRBJ2-1 few TRBV2 NA CASMSGLPNEQFF TGTGCCAGCATGAGCGGACTCCCCAATGAGCAGTTCTTC
TRBJ1-1 NA TRBV28 NA CASSPRTERVEAFF TGTGCCAGCAGTCCACGGACAGAGAGGGTTGAAGCTTTCTTT
TRBJ2-3 NA TRBV5-4 TRBD1 CASSRQGEGADTQYF TGTGCCAGCAGTCGACAGGGGGAGGGGGCAGATACGCAGTATTTT
TRBJ2-7 NA TRBV11-3 TRBD1 CASSYPGQGAYEQYF TGTGCCAGCAGTTATCCGGGACAGGGGGCCTACGAGCAGTACTTC
TRBJ1-6 NA TRBV7-3 NA CASSFSSGSPLHF TGTGCCAGCAGCTTTAGTTCGGGTTCACCCCTCCACTTT
TRBJ2-1 NA TRBV28 TRBD2 CASSLGLADYNEQFF TGTGCCAGCAGCTTAGGGCTAGCGGACTACAATGAGCAGTTCTTC
TRBJ2-2 NA TRBV3-1/TRBV3-2 TRBD1 CASSFLGQDTGELFF TGTGCCAGCAGTTTCCTGGGACAGGACACCGGGGAGCTGTTTTTT
TRBJ2-1 NA TRBV5-1 TRBD2 CASRPIAGGPGSYNEQFF TGCGCCAGCAGACCGATAGCGGGAGGGCCGGGGTCCTACAATGAGCAGTTCTTC
TRBJ1-3 NA TRBV2 TRBD1 CASKVTGFSGNTIYF TGTGCCAGCAAAGTGACAGGGTTCTCCGGAAACACCATATATTTT
TRBJ1-5 once TRBV11-2 TRBD1 CASSEGGWGNQPQHF TGTGCCAGCAGCGAAGGGGGCTGGGGCAATCAGCCCCAGCATTTT
TRBJ2-1 NA TRBV5-4 TRBD1 CASSLLTGQANNEQFF TGTGCCAGCAGCTTACTAACAGGACAGGCCAACAATGAGCAGTTCTTC
TRBJ2-1 NA TRBV3-1/TRBV3-2 NA CASSAQGLPYNEQFF TGTGCCAGCAGCGCACAGGGCCTTCCCTACAATGAGCAGTTCTTC
TRBJ2-1 NA TRBV3-1/TRBV3-2 TRBD2 CASSQTPGGEQFF TGTGCCAGCAGCCAAACACCGGGGGGTGAGCAGTTCTTC
TRBJ2-2 NA TRBV2 NA CASSETGPNTGELFF TGTGCCAGCAGTGAAACAGGGCCAAACACCGGGGAGCTGTTTTTT
TRBJ1-1 NA TRBV7-8 NA CASSLVQDSEAFF TGTGCCAGCAGCTTAGTCCAGGATAGTGAAGCTTTCTTT
TRBJ2-2 NA TRBV30 TRBD1 CAWSVLRGQYDTGELFF TGTGCCTGGAGTGTACTCAGGGGGCAGTACGACACCGGGGAGCTGTTTTTT
TRBJ2-1 NA TRBV5-1 TRBD2 CASSAGGPYNEQFF TGCGCCAGCTCAGCGGGGGGGCCTTACAATGAGCAGTTCTTC
TRBJ1-1 NA TRBV7-9 NA CASSPRTRQNTEAFF TGTGCCAGCAGCCCTCGGACACGGCAGAACACTGAAGCTTTCTTT
TRBJ2-1 NA TRBV19 TRBD1 CASSAKGQGIVAYNEQFF TGTGCCAGTAGTGCTAAGGGACAGGGGATCGTCGCCTACAATGAGCAGTTCTTC
TRBJ1-2 NA TRBV27 NA CASSLWGGYGYTF TGTGCCAGCAGTTTATGGGGGGGGTATGGCTACACCTTC
TRBJ1-2 NA TRBV6-5 NA CAIRKQGDGYTF TGTGCCATCCGCAAACAGGGCGATGGCTACACCTTC
TRBJ2-5 NA TRBV5-4 TRBD1 CASSSPGQLQETQYF TGTGCCAGCAGCTCCCCGGGACAGCTCCAAGAGACCCAGTACTTC
TRBJ1-3 NA TRBV5-4 NA CASSSQGSGNTIYF TGTGCCAGCAGCTCGCAGGGCTCTGGAAACACCATATATTTT
TRBJ1-3 NA TRBV25-1 NA CASSEGRTVGNTIYF TGTGCCAGCAGTGAAGGAAGGACAGTCGGAAACACCATATATTTT
TRBJ1-1 NA TRBV13 NA CASSLEPPPRGTEAFF TGTGCCAGCAGCTTAGAACCCCCGCCTCGAGGGACTGAAGCTTTCTTT
TRBJ1-3 NA TRBV11-2 TRBD1 CASSSQGPGGNTIYF TGTGCCAGCAGCTCACAGGGGCCTGGGGGAAACACCATATATTTT
TRBJ2-7 NA TRBV11-2 NA CASSLEAGRYEQYF TGTGCCAGCAGCTTAGAGGCAGGGCGATACGAGCAGTACTTC
TRBJ1-4 NA TRBV30 TRBD1 CAWSEGADEKLFF TGTGCCTGGAGTGAGGGGGCGGATGAAAAACTGTTTTTT
TRBJ2-5 once TRBV12-3/TRBV12-4 NA CASIAGSAGTQYF TGTGCCAGCATTGCCGGGAGCGCTGGGACCCAGTACTTC
TRBJ1-4 NA TRBV28 TRBD1 CASSTSTGGWGEKLFF TGTGCCAGCAGTACTTCCACAGGGGGGTGGGGTGAAAAACTGTTTTTT
TRBJ1-3 once TRBV2 NA CASRPAGGPGNTIYF TGTGCCAGCAGACCCGCGGGAGGGCCTGGAAACACCATATATTTT
TRBJ2-2 NA TRBV4-2 TRBD1 CASSRETGTANTGELFF TGTGCCAGCAGTAGAGAAACCGGGACAGCGAACACCGGGGAGCTGTTTTTT
TRBJ2-2 few TRBV3-1/TRBV3-2 NA CASSQSTDVNTGELFF TGTGCCAGCAGCCAATCTACTGATGTGAACACCGGGGAGCTGTTTTTT
TRBJ2-5 NA TRBV7-3 TRBD2 CASSLSGGAKTQYF TGTGCCAGCAGCTTAAGCGGGGGGGCCAAGACCCAGTACTTC
TRBJ2-5 NA TRBV6-6 TRBD1 CASSGQGRGETQYF TGTGCCAGCTCGGGACAGGGAAGGGGAGAGACCCAGTACTTC
TRBJ2-5 NA TRBV5-1 TRBD1 CASSLRTGAQETQYF TGCGCCAGCAGCTTGCGTACAGGGGCCCAAGAGACCCAGTACTTC
TRBJ2-3 NA TRBV5-4 TRBD2 CASSGAGISTDTQYF TGTGCCAGCAGCGGAGCGGGAATTAGCACAGATACGCAGTATTTT
TRBJ2-5 NA TRBV4-1 NA CASSQDFTGETQYF TGCGCCAGCAGCCAAGACTTTACAGGGGAGACCCAGTACTTC
TRBJ2-7 NA TRBV6-6 TRBD1 CASSFCRGSIECEQYF TGTGCCAGCAGTTTCTGCAGGGGGAGTATAGAATGCGAGCAGTACTTC
TRBJ1-1 few TRBV2 NA CAIQRARGAQAEAFF TGTGCCATCCAGCGGGCACGGGGAGCCCAGGCTGAAGCTTTCTTT
TRBJ2-3 NA TRBV6-5 TRBD1 CASSYPGQGGTDTQYF TGTGCCAGCAGTTACCCCGGACAGGGCGGGACAGATACGCAGTATTTT
TRBJ2-6 NA TRBV5-4 NA CASSAPSGGTSGANVLTF TGTGCCAGCAGCGCCCCGTCAGGGGGGACCTCTGGGGCCAACGTCCTGACTTTC
TRBJ2-2 NA TRBV5-1 TRBD1 CASSSTNLQGSGELFF TGCGCCAGCAGCTCCACCAACTTACAGGGGAGCGGGGAGCTGTTTTTT